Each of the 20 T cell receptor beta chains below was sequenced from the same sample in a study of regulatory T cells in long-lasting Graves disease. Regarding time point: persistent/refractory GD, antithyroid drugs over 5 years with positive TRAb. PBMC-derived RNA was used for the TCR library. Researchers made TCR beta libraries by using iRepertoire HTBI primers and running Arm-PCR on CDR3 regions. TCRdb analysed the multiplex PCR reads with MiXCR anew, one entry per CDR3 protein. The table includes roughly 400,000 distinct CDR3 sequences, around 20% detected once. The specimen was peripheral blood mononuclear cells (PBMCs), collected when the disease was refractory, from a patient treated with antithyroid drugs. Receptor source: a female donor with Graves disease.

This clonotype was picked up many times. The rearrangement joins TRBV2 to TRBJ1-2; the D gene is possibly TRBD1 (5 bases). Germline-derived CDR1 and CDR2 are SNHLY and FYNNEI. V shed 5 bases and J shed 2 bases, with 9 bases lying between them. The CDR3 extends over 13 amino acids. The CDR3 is CASSRDGNYGYTF. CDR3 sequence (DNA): TGTGCCAGCAGTCGGGACGGGAACTATGGCTACACCTTC.

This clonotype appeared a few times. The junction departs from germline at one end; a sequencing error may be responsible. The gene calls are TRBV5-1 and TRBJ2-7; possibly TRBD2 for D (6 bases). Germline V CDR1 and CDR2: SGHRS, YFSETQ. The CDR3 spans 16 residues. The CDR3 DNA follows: TGTGCCAGCAGCTTGGGTAGGGCAGGGAGGTCCAACGAGCAGTACTTC. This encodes CASSLGRAGRSNEQYF.

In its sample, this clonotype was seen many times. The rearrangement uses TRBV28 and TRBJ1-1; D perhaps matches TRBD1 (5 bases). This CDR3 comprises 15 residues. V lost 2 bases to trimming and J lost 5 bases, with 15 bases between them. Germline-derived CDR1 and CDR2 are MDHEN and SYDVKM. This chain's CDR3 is CASSLNQGLRTEAFF. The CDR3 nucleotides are TGTGCCAGCAGTTTAAACCAGGGATTAAGGACTGAAGCTTTCTTT.

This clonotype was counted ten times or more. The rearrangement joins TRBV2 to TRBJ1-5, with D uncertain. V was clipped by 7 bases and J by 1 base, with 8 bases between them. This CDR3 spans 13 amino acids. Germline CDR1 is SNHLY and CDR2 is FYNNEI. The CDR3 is CASNAGSNQPQHF. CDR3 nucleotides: TGTGCCAGCAATGCTGGGAGCAATCAGCCCCAGCATTTT.

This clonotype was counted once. The CDR3 DNA reads TGCAGTGCTAGAGGAAAGATAGCAGGGATGAGCACAGATACGCAGTATTTT. This sequence encodes CSARGKIAGMSTDTQYF. This sequence joins TRBV20-1 and TRBJ2-3; D perhaps matches TRBD1 (5 bases). The germline CDR1 and CDR2 sequences are DFQATT and SNEGSKA (reference sequence). Trimming removed 1 base at V and 0 bases at J, with 17 bases between. This CDR3 has 17 amino acids.

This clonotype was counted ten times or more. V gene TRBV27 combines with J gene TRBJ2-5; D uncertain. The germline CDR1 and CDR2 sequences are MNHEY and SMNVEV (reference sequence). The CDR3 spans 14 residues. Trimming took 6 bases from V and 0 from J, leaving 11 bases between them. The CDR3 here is CASRPHSYQETQYF. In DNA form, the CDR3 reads TGTGCCAGCAGACCTCACAGTTACCAAGAGACCCAGTACTTC.

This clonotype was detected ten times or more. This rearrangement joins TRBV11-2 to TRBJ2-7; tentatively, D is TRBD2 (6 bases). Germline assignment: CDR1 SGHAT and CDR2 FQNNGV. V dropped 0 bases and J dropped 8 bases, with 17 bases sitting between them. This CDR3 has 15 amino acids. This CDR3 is CASSLEGGGPSQQYF. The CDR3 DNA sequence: TGTGCCAGCAGCTTAGAGGGGGGTGGACCTTCTCAGCAGTACTTC.

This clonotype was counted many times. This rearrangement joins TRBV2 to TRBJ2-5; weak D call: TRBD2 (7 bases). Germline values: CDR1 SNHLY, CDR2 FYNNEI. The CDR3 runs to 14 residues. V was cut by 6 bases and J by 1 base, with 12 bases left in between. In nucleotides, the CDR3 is TGTGCCAGCAGCTGGGGGGGCCCCCAAGAGACCCAGTACTTC. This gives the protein CASSWGGPQETQYF.

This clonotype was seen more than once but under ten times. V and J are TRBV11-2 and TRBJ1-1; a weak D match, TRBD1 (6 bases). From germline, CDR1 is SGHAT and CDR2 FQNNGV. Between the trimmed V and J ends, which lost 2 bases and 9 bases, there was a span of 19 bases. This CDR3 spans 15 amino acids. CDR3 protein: CASSLYPGTGQKAFF. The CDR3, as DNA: TGTGCCAGCAGCTTATACCCCGGGACGGGACAAAAAGCTTTCTTT.

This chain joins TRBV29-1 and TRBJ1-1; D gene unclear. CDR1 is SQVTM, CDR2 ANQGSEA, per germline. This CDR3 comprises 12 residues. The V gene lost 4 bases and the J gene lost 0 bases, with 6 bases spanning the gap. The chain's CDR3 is CSVGHLNTEAFF. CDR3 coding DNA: TGCAGCGTTGGGCACCTGAACACTGAAGCTTTCTTT.

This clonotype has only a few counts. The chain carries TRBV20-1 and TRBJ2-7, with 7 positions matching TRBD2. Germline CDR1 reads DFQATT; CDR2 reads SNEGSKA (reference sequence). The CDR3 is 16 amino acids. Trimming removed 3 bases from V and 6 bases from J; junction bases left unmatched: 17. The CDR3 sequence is CSASPHRTSIRLEQYF. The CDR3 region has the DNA TGCAGTGCTAGTCCCCATCGGACTAGTATTAGGCTCGAGCAGTACTTC.

CDR3 amino acids: CASSSPVTSISEQYF. The DNA of the CDR3 is TGTGCCAGCAGTTCCCCCGTGACTAGTATCTCCGAGCAGTACTTC. The V call is TRBV27, the J call TRBJ2-7; possibly TRBD2 for D (6 bases). CDR1 is MNHEY, CDR2 SMNVEV, per germline (reference sequence). V lost 4 bases and J 6 bases, leaving 19 bases between the germline ends. This CDR3 spans 15 amino acids.

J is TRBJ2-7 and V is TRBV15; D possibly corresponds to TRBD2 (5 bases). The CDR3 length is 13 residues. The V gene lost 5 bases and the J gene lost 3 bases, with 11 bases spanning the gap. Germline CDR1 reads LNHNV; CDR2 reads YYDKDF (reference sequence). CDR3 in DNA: TGTGCCACCAGCCCGGGGATGAACTACGAGCAGTACTTC. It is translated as CATSPGMNYEQYF.

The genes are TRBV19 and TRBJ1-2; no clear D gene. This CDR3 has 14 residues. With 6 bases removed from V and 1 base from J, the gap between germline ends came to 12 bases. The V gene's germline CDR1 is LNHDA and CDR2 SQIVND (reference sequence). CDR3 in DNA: TGTGCCAGTAGCCCCGCTTCTTATAACTATGGCTACACCTTC. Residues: CASSPASYNYGYTF.

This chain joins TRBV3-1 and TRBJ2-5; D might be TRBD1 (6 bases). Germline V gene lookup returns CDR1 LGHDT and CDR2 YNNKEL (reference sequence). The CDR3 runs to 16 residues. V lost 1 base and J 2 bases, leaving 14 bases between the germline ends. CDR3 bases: TGTGCCAGCAGCCAAGGAGGGGCAGGGGAACAAGAGACCCAGTACTTC. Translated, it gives CASSQGGAGEQETQYF.

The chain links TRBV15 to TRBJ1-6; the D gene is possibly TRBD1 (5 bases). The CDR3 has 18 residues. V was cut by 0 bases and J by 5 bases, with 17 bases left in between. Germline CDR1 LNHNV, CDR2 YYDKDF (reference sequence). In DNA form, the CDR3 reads TGTGCCACCAGCAGAGATCTTTCCGACAGTGTCAATAATTCACCCCTCCACTTT. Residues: CATSRDLSDSVNNSPLHF.

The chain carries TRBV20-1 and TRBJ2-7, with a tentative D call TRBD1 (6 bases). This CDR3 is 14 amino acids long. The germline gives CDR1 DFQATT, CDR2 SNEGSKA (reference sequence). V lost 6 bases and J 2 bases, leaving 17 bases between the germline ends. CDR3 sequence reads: CSARMYRDTYEQYF. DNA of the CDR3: TGCAGTGCCCGTATGTACAGGGACACCTACGAGCAGTACTTC.

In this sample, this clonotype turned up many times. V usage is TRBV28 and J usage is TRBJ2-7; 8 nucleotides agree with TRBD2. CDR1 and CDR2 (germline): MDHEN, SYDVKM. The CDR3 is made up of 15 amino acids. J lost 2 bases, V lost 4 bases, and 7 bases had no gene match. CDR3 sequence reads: CASSWASGSAYEQYF. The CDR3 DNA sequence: TGTGCCAGCAGTTGGGCAAGCGGGAGCGCCTACGAGCAGTACTTC.

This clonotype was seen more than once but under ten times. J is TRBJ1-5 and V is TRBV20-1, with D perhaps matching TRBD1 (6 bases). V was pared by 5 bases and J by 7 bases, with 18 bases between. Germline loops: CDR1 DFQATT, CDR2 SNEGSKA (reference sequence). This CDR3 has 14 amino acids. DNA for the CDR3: TGCAGTGCTTTAGGGCCTCAGGGGAGGCAGCCCCAGCATTTT. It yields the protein CSALGPQGRQPQHF.

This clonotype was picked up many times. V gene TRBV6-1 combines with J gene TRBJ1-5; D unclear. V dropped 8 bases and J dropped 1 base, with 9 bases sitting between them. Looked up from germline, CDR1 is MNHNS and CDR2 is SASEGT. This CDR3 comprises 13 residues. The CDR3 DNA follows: TGTGCCAGCGCGGGTACCAGCAATCAGCCCCAGCATTTT. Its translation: CASAGTSNQPQHF.